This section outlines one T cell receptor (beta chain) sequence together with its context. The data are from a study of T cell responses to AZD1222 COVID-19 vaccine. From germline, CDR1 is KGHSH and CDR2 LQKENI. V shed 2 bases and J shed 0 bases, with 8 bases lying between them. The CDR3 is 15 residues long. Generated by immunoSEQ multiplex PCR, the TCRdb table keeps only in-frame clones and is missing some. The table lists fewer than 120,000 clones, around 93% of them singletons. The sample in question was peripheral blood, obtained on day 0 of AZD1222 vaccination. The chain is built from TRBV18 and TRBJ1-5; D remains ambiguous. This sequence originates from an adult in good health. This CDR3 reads CASSPGRDSNQPQHF. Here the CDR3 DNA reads TGTGCCAGCTCACCAGGCCGAGATAGCAATCAGCCCCAGCATTTT.